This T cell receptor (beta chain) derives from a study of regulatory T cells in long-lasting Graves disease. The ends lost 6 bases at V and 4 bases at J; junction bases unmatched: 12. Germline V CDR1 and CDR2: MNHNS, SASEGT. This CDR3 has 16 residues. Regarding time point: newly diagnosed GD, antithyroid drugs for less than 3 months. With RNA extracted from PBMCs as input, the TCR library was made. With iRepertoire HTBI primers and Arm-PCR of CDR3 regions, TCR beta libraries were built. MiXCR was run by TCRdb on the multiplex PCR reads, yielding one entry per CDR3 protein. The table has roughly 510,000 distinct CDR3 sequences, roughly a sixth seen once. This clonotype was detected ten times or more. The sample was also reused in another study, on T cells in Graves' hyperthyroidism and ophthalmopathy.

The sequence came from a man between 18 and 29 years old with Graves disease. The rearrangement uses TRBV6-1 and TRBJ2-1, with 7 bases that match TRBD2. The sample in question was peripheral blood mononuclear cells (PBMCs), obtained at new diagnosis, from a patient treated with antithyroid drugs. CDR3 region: CASRTLLAERYNEQFF. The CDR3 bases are TGTGCCAGCAGAACTCTCCTAGCGGAACGATACAATGAGCAGTTCTTC.